Each of the 5 T cell receptor beta chains below was sequenced from the same sample in a study of T cell changes during pregnancy in multiple sclerosis. The table came from immunoSEQ multiplex PCR; TCRdb's copy has only in-frame clones and leaves some out. The sample contains roughly 75,000 clones, roughly 90% of which appear only once. This specimen consisted of peripheral blood, obtained before pregnancy. All receptors come from a female donor with multiple sclerosis, enrolled in a pregnancy study.

This clone was observed a few times. The gene calls are TRBV6-6 and TRBJ2-5, with D perhaps matching TRBD1 (7 bases). V dropped 4 bases and J dropped 5 bases, with 11 bases sitting between them. The length of the CDR3 is 13 residues. Germline values: CDR1 MNHNY, CDR2 SVGAGI (reference sequence). The chain's CDR3 is CASSSPGGETQYF. CDR3 bases: TGTGCCAGCAGTTCGCCAGGGGGGGAGACCCAGTACTTC.

Written as DNA, the CDR3 is TGTGCCAGTAGTATAAGTTGGACACCCTACGAGCAGTACTTC. Translated: CASSISWTPYEQYF. This chain joins TRBV19 and TRBJ2-7; possible D gene TRBD1, 5 bases. V was trimmed by 2 bases and J by 2 bases, leaving 10 bases between them. This CDR3 contains 14 residues. Germline lookup yields CDR1 LNHDA and CDR2 SQIVND (reference sequence).

The chain employs TRBV19 and TRBJ2-1, with 8 nucleotides matching TRBD1. The J segment lost 2 bases and the V segment lost 4 bases, leaving 16 bases of the junction unmatched. Germline V lookup: CDR1 LNHDA, CDR2 SQIVND (reference sequence). The CDR3 contains 19 residues. The CDR3 coding sequence is TGTGCCAGTAGTACAGGACAGGGCAGATGGGGGTCAACCTACAATGAGCAGTTCTTC. Amino acid sequence: CASSTGQGRWGSTYNEQFF.

V usage is TRBV2 and J usage is TRBJ2-1; the match to TRBD2 covers 11 bases. CDR1 and CDR2 (germline): SNHLY, FYNNEI. V lost 8 bases and J lost 3; bases outside the gene matches: 0. This CDR3 has 13 amino acids. As DNA, the CDR3 is TGTGCCAGCGGGACTAGCGGCTACAATGAGCAGTTCTTC. Encoded protein: CASGTSGYNEQFF.

V usage is TRBV13 and J usage is TRBJ2-7, with D hard to call. This CDR3 comprises 14 residues. Deletions cut 2 bases from V and 7 bases from J, with 15 bases between. The V gene's germline CDR1 is PRHDT and CDR2 FYEKMQ (reference sequence). The CDR3 is CASSLSKNSREQYF. The DNA for the CDR3 is TGTGCCAGCAGCTTATCTAAGAACTCGAGAGAGCAGTACTTC.